This TCR beta chain was identified in a study of OX40 agonist ivuxolimab in advanced cancers. On the study more broadly: Averaging around 60 years in age, with a range of about 23 to 79, the cohort was 65% to 85% male.

This clone was found once. This table comes from immunoSEQ multiplex PCR, and its TCRdb copy is limited to in-frame clones, with some not included. The sample records tens of thousands of clones, roughly 78% being singletons. CDR3 length: 16 residues. CDR1 is SGHAT and CDR2 is FQNNGV in the germline V gene. V lost 1 base, J lost 6 bases, and 5 bases stayed unmatched. V gene TRBV11-2 combines with J gene TRBJ2-1; 11 bases are shared with TRBD2. The input for sequencing was CD4+ or CD8+ T cells sorted from blood, taken in a trial of the OX40 agonist ivuxolimab. The sequence was obtained from an adult with an advanced solid tumor such as melanoma, head and neck, liver or kidney cancer. The CDR3 DNA follows: TGTGCCAGCAGCTTAGTAACTAGCGGGAGCTCCAATGAGCAGTTCTTC. Its protein product is CASSLVTSGSSNEQFF.